The 11 T cell receptor beta chains reported below all come from one sample, sequenced in a study of identical twins. TCRdb re-analysed the 5' RACE reads in MiXCR, keeping a single row per CDR3 protein. The data contain about 260,000 distinct CDR3 sequences, 7% of them singletons. In addition, the sample was reused for a study of yellow fever vaccine responses in identical twins.

Sequenced material: memory (CD45RO+) T cells sorted from blood. The source is a woman under 30 in good health.

This clonotype was counted many times. The CDR3: CSTRGAWRTDTQYF. The CDR3 coding sequence is TGCAGCACCCGTGGCGCTTGGCGCACAGATACGCAGTATTTT. The chain recombines TRBV29-1 with TRBJ2-3; no reliable D call. The CDR3 is 14 residues long. CDR1 and CDR2 (germline): SQVTM, ANQGSEA. Trimming stripped 8 bases from V and 1 base from J, with 16 bases between.

This chain uses TRBV6-1 with TRBJ2-1; D may be TRBD2 (5 bases). Germline loops: CDR1 MNHNS, CDR2 SASEGT. There are 16 residues in the CDR3. V gave up 7 bases and J gave up 8 bases, with 24 bases separating them. The CDR3, as DNA: TGTGCCAGCACCTCACCCGGGCCTCGGGGAACCCATGAGCAGTTCTTC. Amino acid sequence: CASTSPGPRGTHEQFF.

The V gene is TRBV11-2, the J gene TRBJ2-7; D possibly corresponds to TRBD2 (5 bases). The CDR3 is 14 amino acids. V lost 4 bases to trimming and J lost 9 bases, with 19 bases between them. Germline V CDR1 and CDR2: SGHAT, FQNNGV. The CDR3 region is CASSYERGRGGQYF. CDR3 DNA sequence: TGTGCCAGCAGCTACGAGAGAGGACGGGGTGGGCAGTACTTC.

This clonotype occurred many times. The chain has TRBV29-1 and TRBJ2-1, with 8 bases fitting TRBD2. V gave up 0 bases and J gave up 2 bases; unmatched junction bases: 0. The CDR3 runs 14 residues. Germline V gene data show CDR1 as SQVTM and CDR2 as ANQGSEA. CDR3 DNA sequence: TGCAGCGTTGAAGAGGGACTAGCCTACAATGAGCAGTTCTTC. This codes for CSVEEGLAYNEQFF.

This clonotype has a count of ten or more. V and J are TRBV4-2 and TRBJ1-5; 9 bases are a match to TRBD1. Germline CDR1 reads LGHNA; CDR2 reads YNFKEQ. V gave up 3 bases and J gave up 4 bases; unmatched junction bases: 10. The CDR3 is 17 amino acids. This chain's CDR3 is CASSHAAGDRENQPQHF. The CDR3 nucleotides are TGTGCCAGCAGCCACGCCGCCGGGGACAGGGAGAATCAGCCCCAGCATTTT.

The chain recombines TRBV11-2 with TRBJ2-4; 11 nucleotides align to TRBD1. V was pared by 5 bases and J by 12 bases, with 15 bases of the junction left unmatched. CDR1 is SGHAT and CDR2 is FQNNGV in the germline V gene. The CDR3 totals 16 residues. The chain's CDR3 is CASSPRDRGNITPQYF. CDR3 bases: TGTGCCAGCAGCCCCAGGGACAGGGGGAACATCACTCCTCAGTACTTC.

The V call is TRBV11-3, the J call TRBJ1-1, with 8 nucleotides matching TRBD1. Germline CDR1 and CDR2: SGHNT and YENEEA. J lost 0 bases, V lost 3 bases, and 3 bases had no gene match. This CDR3 has 15 amino acids. The CDR3 nucleotides read TGTGCCAGCAGCTTCCGACAGGGGATGAACACTGAAGCTTTCTTT. Translation: CASSFRQGMNTEAFF. Based on the CDR3 plus reference TRBV11-3 and TRBJ1-1, the full variable domain is EAGVVQSPRYKIIEKKQPVAFWCNPISGHNTLYWYLQNLGQGPELLIRYENEEAVDDSQLPKDRFSAERLKGVDSTLKIQPAELGDSAVYLCASSFRQGMNTEAFFGQGTRLTVV.

This clonotype was counted ten times or more. The chain links TRBV3-1 to TRBJ1-2; 7 nucleotides align to TRBD1. CDR1 is LGHDT and CDR2 is YNNKEL in the germline V gene (reference sequence). V was pared by 4 bases and J by 7 bases, with 6 bases of the junction left unmatched. This CDR3 is 13 amino acids long. The CDR3 reads CASSLQDRAGYTF. DNA of the CDR3: TGTGCCAGCAGCCTGCAAGACAGGGCTGGCTACACCTTC. The full variable domain, its missing parts supplied by reference TRBV3-1 and TRBJ1-2, is DTAVSQTPKYLVTQMGNDKSIKCEQNLGHDTMYWYKQDSKKFLKIMFSYNNKELIINETVPNRFSPKSPDKAHLNLHINSLELGDSAVYFCASSLQDRAGYTFGSGTRLTVV.

This clonotype occurred a few times. V is TRBV7-2 and J is TRBJ1-2; 7 bases agree with TRBD1. Germline CDR1 and CDR2: SGHTA and FQGNSA. This CDR3 spans 15 amino acids. J gave up 5 bases and V 2 bases, and 8 bases lay outside the gene matches. The CDR3 nucleotides read TGTGCCAGCAGCTTAAAAGGGGGCGCGGGGTATGGCTACACCTTC. Its protein product is CASSLKGGAGYGYTF.

The chain employs TRBV28 and TRBJ2-7; maybe TRBD2 (6 bases). The CDR3 sequence is 13 residues long. V shed 8 bases and J shed 1 base, with 12 bases lying between them. Germline V CDR1 and CDR2: MDHEN, SYDVKM. CDR3 residues: CASAREVSYEQYF. CDR3 DNA: TGTGCCAGCGCTAGGGAGGTGTCCTACGAGCAGTACTTC.

This clonotype occurred many times. The rearrangement links TRBV4-2 to TRBJ1-1; possibly TRBD1 for D (5 bases). The CDR3 is 14 residues long. V lost 4 bases and J 1 base, leaving 10 bases between the germline ends. Germline CDR1 reads LGHNA; CDR2 reads YNFKEQ. The CDR3 loop is CASSPGPTNTEAFF. Here the CDR3 DNA reads TGTGCCAGCAGCCCGGGACCGACGAACACTGAAGCTTTCTTT.